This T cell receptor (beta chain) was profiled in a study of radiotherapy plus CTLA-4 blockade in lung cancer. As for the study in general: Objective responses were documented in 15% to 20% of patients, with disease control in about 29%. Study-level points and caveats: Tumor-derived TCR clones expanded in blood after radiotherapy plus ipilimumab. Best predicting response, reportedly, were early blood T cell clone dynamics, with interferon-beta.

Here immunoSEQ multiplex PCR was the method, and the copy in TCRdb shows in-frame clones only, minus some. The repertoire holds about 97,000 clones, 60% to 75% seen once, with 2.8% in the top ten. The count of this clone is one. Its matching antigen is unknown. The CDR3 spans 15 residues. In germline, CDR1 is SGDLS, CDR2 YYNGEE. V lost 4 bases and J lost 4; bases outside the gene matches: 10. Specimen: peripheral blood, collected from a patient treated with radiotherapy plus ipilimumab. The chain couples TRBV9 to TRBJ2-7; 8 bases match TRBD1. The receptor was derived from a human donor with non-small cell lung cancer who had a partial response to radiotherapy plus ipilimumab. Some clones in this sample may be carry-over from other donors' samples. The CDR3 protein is CASSLRTGPQYEQYF. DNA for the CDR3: TGTGCCAGCAGCCTACGGACAGGGCCTCAATACGAGCAGTACTTC.